A single sample gave rise to the 21 T cell receptor beta chains below, sequenced in a study of beta chain features in type 1 diabetes. Expressed TCRB transcripts got sequenced, as all isolated RNA was reverse transcribed. This table comes from immunoSEQ multiplex PCR, and its TCRdb copy is limited to in-frame clones, with some not included. The data contain under 800,000 clones, roughly a sixth of them singletons. Sequenced: naive CD4+ T cells from blood. The receptor set was obtained from a man between 18 and 35 years old in good health.

The CDR3 spells CASSVTDLTGYEQYF. The CDR3 region has the DNA TGTGCCAGCAGCGTTACCGATCTGACAGGGTACGAGCAGTACTTC. The V gene is TRBV4-2, the J gene TRBJ2-7, with 7 bases matching TRBD1. Looked up from germline, CDR1 is LGHNA and CDR2 is YNFKEQ. This CDR3 is 15 amino acids long. V lost 5 bases to trimming and J lost 4 bases; unmatched junction nucleotides: 11.

V usage is TRBV4-3 and J usage is TRBJ2-7; D is possibly TRBD2 (5 bases). Germline-derived CDR1 and CDR2 are LGHNA and YSLEER. The ends were cut back, 0 bases at V and 4 bases at J, with 13 bases in the middle. There are 15 residues in the CDR3. The CDR3 DNA reads as TGCGCCAGCAGCCAAGATGTTAACGGGGTTTACGAGCAGTACTTC. Translating gives CASSQDVNGVYEQYF.

This clone appeared a single time. The chain combines TRBV7-9 with TRBJ2-1; no reliable D call. With 5 bases removed from V and 0 bases from J, the gap between germline ends came to 8 bases. The CDR3 has 14 residues. Germline V CDR1 and CDR2: SEHNR, FQNEAQ (reference sequence). The CDR3: CASSPPYSYNEQFF. Written as DNA, the CDR3 is TGTGCCAGCAGCCCACCATACTCCTACAATGAGCAGTTCTTC. Full variable domain (outside the CDR3, taken from reference TRBV7-9 and TRBJ2-1): DTGVSQNPRHKITKRGQNVTFRCDPISEHNRLYWYRQTLGQGPEFLTYFQNEAQLEKSRLLSDRFSAERPKGSFSTLEIQRTEQGDSAMYLCASSPPYSYNEQFFGPGTRLTVL.

At least ten counts were recorded for this clone. The chain employs TRBV10-3 and TRBJ2-1; D perhaps matches TRBD1 (5 bases). Deletions cut 4 bases from V and 6 bases from J, with 16 bases between. This CDR3 contains 15 residues. CDR1 ENHRY and CDR2 SYGVKD come from the germline V gene. The CDR3 DNA sequence: TGTGCCATCAGTGCTGGACAAGGGAAGACCAATGAGCAGTTCTTC. Amino acid sequence: CAISAGQGKTNEQFF.

This clone was observed a few times. The V and J genes are TRBV4-3 and TRBJ1-2, with no clear D. Germline CDR1 reads LGHNA; CDR2 reads YSLEER. Deletions cut 3 bases from V and 2 bases from J, with 16 bases between. The CDR3 consists of 16 residues. The CDR3 spells CASSQMGIQRNYGYTF. CDR3 nucleotides: TGCGCCAGCAGCCAGATGGGGATACAGCGGAACTATGGCTACACCTTC.

The chain combines TRBV10-3 with TRBJ1-1; D call uncertain. Trimming removed 6 bases at V and 1 base at J, with 12 bases between. Germline assignment: CDR1 ENHRY and CDR2 SYGVKD. The CDR3 sequence is 14 residues long. CDR3 residues: CAIRRVQENTEAFF. CDR3 bases: TGTGCCATCAGGAGGGTACAAGAGAACACTGAAGCTTTCTTT.

This clone came up a few times. As DNA, the CDR3 is TGCGCCAGCAGCTTGGAGCCGGGGGGCAGACCCTACGAGCAGTACTTC. As protein: CASSLEPGGRPYEQYF. This chain uses TRBV5-1 with TRBJ2-7; D possibly corresponds to TRBD2 (7 bases). The length of the CDR3 is 16 residues. Deletions cut 0 bases from V and 2 bases from J, with 15 bases between. Per the germline V gene, CDR1 is SGHRS and CDR2 is YFSETQ. Filled out from reference TRBV5-1 and TRBJ2-7, the complete variable domain reads KAGVTQTPRYLIKTRGQQVTLSCSPISGHRSVSWYQQTPGQGLQFLFEYFSETQRNKGNFPGRFSGRQFSNSRSEMNVSTLELGDSALYLCASSLEPGGRPYEQYFGPGTRLTVT.

This clone appeared a single time. The J gene is TRBJ1-4, the V gene TRBV10-3; D gene ambiguous. Germline V CDR1 and CDR2: ENHRY, SYGVKD. The ends were cut back, 0 bases at V and 0 bases at J, with 5 bases in the middle. CDR3 length: 15 amino acids. The CDR3 reads CAISESGATNEKLFF. The CDR3 DNA is TGTGCCATCAGTGAGTCGGGCGCAACTAATGAAAAACTGTTTTTT.

The chain uses TRBV5-1 and TRBJ1-6, with 7 bases identical to TRBD1. Germline lookup yields CDR1 SGHRS and CDR2 YFSETQ. This CDR3 is built from 15 residues. The junction had 3 bases not matched to a gene; V was cut back by 0 bases and J by 6 bases. Here the CDR3 DNA reads TGCGCCAGCAGCTTGGACAGGGGAAGTAATTCACCCCTCCACTTT. It codes for CASSLDRGSNSPLHF.

J is TRBJ1-6 and V is TRBV4-1; no definite D call. The germline V and J ends were trimmed by 1 base and 3 bases, with 7 bases remaining between them. Per germline, CDR1 MGHRA and CDR2 YSYEKL. This CDR3 is built from 15 residues. The CDR3 nucleotides are TGCGCCAGCAGCCAAGGAGCAGTCTATAATTCACCCCTCCACTTT. It encodes CASSQGAVYNSPLHF.

The chain has TRBV29-1 and TRBJ1-2, with no clear D. The CDR3 contains 12 residues. Germline CDR1 SQVTM, CDR2 ANQGSEA. The germline V and J ends were trimmed by 6 bases and 4 bases, with 12 bases remaining between them. The CDR3 DNA follows: TGCAGCGTATCTAACAGCTTCTATGGCTACACCTTC. Its protein is CSVSNSFYGYTF.

As concerns this clone: The same CDR3 also results from other DNA sequences found in this sample. The gene calls are TRBV7-2 and TRBJ1-5, with 8 bases matching TRBD1. CDR1 and CDR2 from the germline V gene are SGHTA and FQGNSA. This CDR3 spans 15 amino acids. V lost 1 base and J lost 1; bases outside the gene matches: 0. CDR3 nucleotide sequence: TGTGCCAGCAGCTTAGGACAGGGGAGCAATCAGCCCCAGCATTTT. It encodes CASSLGQGSNQPQHF. Filled out from reference TRBV7-2 and TRBJ1-5, the complete variable domain reads GAGVSQSPSNKVTEKGKDVELRCDPISGHTALYWYRQSLGQGLEFLIYFQGNSAPDKSGLPSDRFSAERTGGSVSTLTIQRTQQEDSAVYLCASSLGQGSNQPQHFGDGTRLSIL.

In the case of this clone: This sample also contains other DNA sequences that code for the same CDR3. The rearrangement joins TRBV28 to TRBJ1-2; TRBD1 might be the D (5 bases). The V gene lost 5 bases and the J gene lost 4 bases, with 8 bases spanning the gap. Germline V gene lookup returns CDR1 MDHEN and CDR2 SYDVKM. The CDR3 contains 12 residues. In DNA form, the CDR3 reads TGTGCCAGCAGTCTAGACAGCTATGGCTACACCTTC. This codes for CASSLDSYGYTF.

This clone was counted only a few times. V is TRBV30 and J is TRBJ1-2; possible D gene TRBD1, 5 bases. This CDR3 contains 13 residues. The V end lost 4 bases, the J end lost 8 bases, and 17 bases lay between the germline ends. Germline-derived CDR1 and CDR2 are GTSNPN and SVGIG (reference sequence). CDR3 coding DNA: TGTGCCTGGAAGGTCAGGGAGATAGGGGGCTACACCTTC. Translation: CAWKVREIGGYTF.

The chain carries TRBV29-1 and TRBJ2-3, with 12 bases identical to TRBD2. With V trimmed by 6 bases and J by 7 bases, 8 bases remained unmatched. Per the germline V gene, CDR1 is SQVTM and CDR2 is ANQGSEA. This CDR3 spans 14 amino acids. CDR3 nucleotide sequence: TGCAGCGTAGCAGGACTAGCGGGAACAAATACGCAGTATTTT. Translated, it gives CSVAGLAGTNTQYF.

This clone has more than one count but fewer than ten. The genes are TRBV7-9 and TRBJ2-7; a weak D match, TRBD2 (5 bases). V was shortened by 1 base and J by 3 bases, with 7 bases between the two germline ends. Germline CDR1 SEHNR, CDR2 FQNEAQ (reference sequence). The CDR3 runs to 13 residues. This CDR3 reads CASSLVGVYEQYF. CDR3 in DNA: TGTGCCAGCAGCTTAGTCGGGGTCTACGAGCAGTACTTC. Together with reference TRBV7-9 and TRBJ2-7, the CDR3 gives the full variable domain: DTGVSQNPRHKITKRGQNVTFRCDPISEHNRLYWYRQTLGQGPEFLTYFQNEAQLEKSRLLSDRFSAERPKGSFSTLEIQRTEQGDSAMYLCASSLVGVYEQYFGPGTRLTVT.

This clone has a handful of counts. V usage is TRBV25-1 and J usage is TRBJ1-2, with D unresolved. Germline CDR1 is MGHDK and CDR2 is SYGVNS. This CDR3 is 11 amino acids long. V lost 9 bases, J lost 5 bases, and 10 bases lay in between. The CDR3 bases are TGTGCCAGTAGGGAGCAGTATGGCTACACCTTC. Translated, it gives CASREQYGYTF.

The chain recombines TRBV7-9 with TRBJ2-7, with 8 bases lining up with TRBD1. This CDR3 contains 14 residues. V lost 2 bases and J lost 3; bases outside the gene matches: 3. Germline CDR1 is SEHNR and CDR2 is FQNEAQ (reference sequence). Written as DNA, the CDR3 is TGTGCCAGCAGCTTACTGACAGGGGACTACGAGCAGTACTTC. Translated: CASSLLTGDYEQYF.

The chain combines TRBV19 with TRBJ2-5, with TRBD2 matching 9 bases. There are 15 residues in the CDR3. The trim removed 3 bases at V and 3 bases at J, leaving 5 bases unmatched. Germline CDR1 is LNHDA and CDR2 is SQIVND (reference sequence). The CDR3 bases are TGTGCCAGTAGTATGGGCGGGAGGGCCGAAGAGACCCAGTACTTC. Translation: CASSMGGRAEETQYF.

This clone was seen more than once but under ten times. V is TRBV5-4 and J is TRBJ2-2, with D unresolved. The V end was cut by 4 bases, the J end by 2 bases, with 12 bases between. This CDR3 spans 15 amino acids. The V gene's germline CDR1 is SGHNT and CDR2 YYREEE (reference sequence). DNA for the CDR3: TGTGCCAGCAGCCGGAAGCGCGGAAACACCGGGGAGCTGTTTTTT. Protein sequence: CASSRKRGNTGELFF.

The chain carries TRBV28 and TRBJ1-2; D is uncertain. V was shortened by 2 bases and J by 8 bases, with 9 bases between the two germline ends. The CDR3 contains 12 residues. From germline, CDR1 is MDHEN and CDR2 SYDVKM. The CDR3 DNA sequence: TGTGCCAGCAGTTTAAGCAGGCGAGGCTACACCTTC. It encodes CASSLSRRGYTF.